The 17 T cell receptor beta chains listed next were all sequenced from one sample in a study of beta chain features in type 1 diabetes. Study-wide results and caveats: People with Type 1 diabetes carried modestly yet significantly shorter TCRB CDR3s in all four CD4+ subsets.

No antigens are known for them. Of the isolated RNA, all was reverse transcribed, and so the sequenced material was expressed TCRB transcripts. Profiled with immunoSEQ multiplex PCR; TCRdb holds only in-frame clones, not every one. The sample gives a few hundred thousand clones, 8% to 10% of which show up once; 0.55% to 0.75% is in the top ten. Input material: central memory CD4+ T cells from blood. The receptors shown here come from a man aged 25 to 40 with type 1 diabetes.

For this clone: The identical CDR3 is also encoded by other nucleotide sequences in the sample. The chain is built from TRBV5-1 and TRBJ1-2; TRBD1 matches 8 bases. After removal of 1 base from V and 7 bases from J, the junction contained 9 bases not matched to a gene. The CDR3 sequence is 15 residues long. The V gene's germline CDR1 is SGHRS and CDR2 YFSETQ. Here the CDR3 DNA reads TGCGCCAGCAGCTTGACGCCAGGGGGCGAGGGTGGCTACACCTTC. It is translated as CASSLTPGGEGGYTF.

This chain links TRBV28 with TRBJ2-1; D uncertain. This CDR3 is 11 amino acids long. Germline V gene lookup returns CDR1 MDHEN and CDR2 SYDVKM. CDR3 protein: CAHRKYNEQFF. The CDR3 nucleotides are TGTGCTCACAGAAAATACAATGAGCAGTTCTTC.

This clone has just a few counts. J is TRBJ1-3 and V is TRBV6-5; no reliable D call. Looked up from germline, CDR1 is MNHEY and CDR2 is SVGAGI. The CDR3 runs to 16 residues. The V and J ends lost 0 bases and 2 bases respectively, with 11 bases between them. This CDR3 is CASSYSIAGAGNTIYF. The CDR3 DNA sequence: TGTGCCAGCAGTTACTCGATCGCGGGAGCTGGAAACACCATATATTTT.

With regard to this clone: Given a much more abundant clone one base away, this may be a read error. This sequence joins TRBV7-3 and TRBJ2-7; D is perhaps TRBD1 (6 bases). The CDR3 runs 13 residues. Germline values: CDR1 SGHTA, CDR2 FQGTGA. V lost 3 bases and J 2 bases, leaving 8 bases between the germline ends. The CDR3 sequence is CASSLNRAYEQYF. For the CDR3, the DNA is TGTGCCAGCAGCTTGAACAGGGCCTACGAGCAGTACTTC.

The rearrangement links TRBV6-6 to TRBJ2-2, with TRBD2 identical over 7 bases. J gave up 5 bases and V 6 bases, and 12 bases lay outside the gene matches. Germline assignment: CDR1 MNHNY and CDR2 SVGAGI (reference sequence). The CDR3 has 16 residues. The CDR3 loop is CASSLGSGAGTGELFF. The CDR3 nucleotides read TGTGCCAGCAGCTTAGGGTCGGGAGCGGGGACCGGGGAGCTGTTTTTT.

This clone turned up a few times. The chain has TRBV7-2 and TRBJ2-7, with 9 bases aligning to TRBD1. CDR1 and CDR2 from the germline V gene are SGHTA and FQGNSA. CDR3 length: 15 amino acids. With V trimmed by 3 bases and J by 6 bases, 9 bases remained unmatched. The CDR3 spells CASSFLGTGSPEQYF. Written as DNA, the CDR3 is TGTGCCAGCAGCTTTCTAGGGACAGGGTCCCCCGAGCAGTACTTC.

J is TRBJ2-5 and V is TRBV5-8; 8 positions agree with TRBD2. The J segment lost 4 bases and the V segment lost 0 bases, leaving 14 bases of the junction unmatched. The CDR3 loop spans 18 amino acids. Germline V gene data show CDR1 as SGHTS and CDR2 as YDEGEE. DNA for the CDR3: TGTGCCAGCAGCTTGGCTCCCGGCGGAGCGGGAGCACGAGAGACCCAGTACTTC. Its translation: CASSLAPGGAGARETQYF.

The chain has TRBV5-1 and TRBJ2-7; weak D call: TRBD2 (5 bases). Germline V gene data show CDR1 as SGHRS and CDR2 as YFSETQ. This CDR3 region has 13 residues. V lost 2 bases and J 2 bases, leaving 8 bases between the germline ends. CDR3 coding DNA: TGCGCCAGCAGCTTCGGGATTACCTACGAGCAGTACTTC. Residues: CASSFGITYEQYF. Together with reference TRBV5-1 and TRBJ2-7, the CDR3 gives the full variable domain: KAGVTQTPRYLIKTRGQQVTLSCSPISGHRSVSWYQQTPGQGLQFLFEYFSETQRNKGNFPGRFSGRQFSNSRSEMNVSTLELGDSALYLCASSFGITYEQYFGPGTRLTVT.

The V call is TRBV28, the J call TRBJ1-2, with TRBD1 identical over 8 bases. Germline CDR1 MDHEN, CDR2 SYDVKM. CDR3 length: 13 residues. J lost 6 bases, V lost 3 bases, and 3 bases had no gene match. The CDR3 region has the DNA TGTGCCAGCAGTTTGACAGGGGTCCATGGCTACACCTTC. Its translation is CASSLTGVHGYTF.

This clone occurred a few times. The V call is TRBV7-8, the J call TRBJ2-2; 7 bases agree with TRBD1. The CDR3 has 16 amino acids. Germline CDR1 SGHVS, CDR2 FQNEAQ. V dropped 0 bases and J dropped 6; count of bases not matched to a gene: 7. The CDR3 loop is CASSLASGRGPGELFF. CDR3 nucleotide sequence: TGTGCCAGCAGCTTAGCGTCGGGAAGGGGGCCCGGGGAGCTGTTTTTT. The full variable domain, in which reference TRBV7-8 and TRBJ2-2 provide the parts outside the CDR3, is GAGVSQSPRYKVAKRGQDVALRCDPISGHVSLFWYQQALGQGPEFLTYFQNEAQLDKSGLPSDRFFAERPEGSVSTLKIQRTQQEDSAVYLCASSLASGRGPGELFFGEGSRLTVL.

The chain links TRBV7-2 to TRBJ2-7; tentative D call: TRBD1 (6 bases). Germline V CDR1 and CDR2: SGHTA, FQGNSA. The CDR3 totals 13 residues. V gave up 5 bases and J gave up 8 bases, with 16 bases separating them. CDR3 region: CASSPGTPTQQYF. The CDR3, as DNA: TGTGCCAGCAGCCCAGGGACACCGACTCAGCAGTACTTC.

J is TRBJ1-1 and V is TRBV5-4; D is perhaps TRBD1 (6 bases). Trimming left V 3 bases short and J 5 bases short, with 17 bases between. The germline CDR1 and CDR2 sequences are SGHNT and YYREEE (reference sequence). The CDR3 totals 15 residues. CDR3 sequence reads: CASSSGDRLGTEAFF. CDR3 sequence (DNA): TGTGCCAGCAGCTCCGGTGACAGGCTGGGGACTGAAGCTTTCTTT.

This clone was seen a handful of times. The chain joins TRBV27 to TRBJ2-5, with 7 nucleotides matching TRBD2. The tail of the sequence fits TRBJ2-7 better, so the J call may be wrong. The CDR3 is 16 amino acids. In germline, CDR1 is MNHEY, CDR2 SMNVEV (reference sequence). The CDR3 sequence is CASSLELAKSSYEQYF. CDR3 bases: TGTGCCAGCAGTCTTGAACTAGCGAAGAGCTCCTACGAGCAGTACTTC.

The chain carries TRBV5-1 and TRBJ2-2; D call uncertain. The CDR3 has 15 residues. With 0 bases removed from V and 5 bases from J, the gap between germline ends came to 11 bases. Per germline, CDR1 SGHRS and CDR2 YFSETQ. CDR3 loop: CASSLDGDGTGELFF. The CDR3 DNA is TGCGCCAGCAGCTTGGATGGAGACGGGACCGGGGAGCTGTTTTTT.

The CDR3 region is CASSLVGGFSGNTIYF. The CDR3 DNA is TGTGCCAGCAGCCTCGTCGGGGGCTTCTCTGGAAACACCATATATTTT. The chain combines TRBV9 with TRBJ1-3, with a tentative D call TRBD1 (6 bases). Trimming cost V 4 bases and J 0 bases, with 14 bases left between them. CDR3 length: 16 residues. Germline V gene data show CDR1 as SGDLS and CDR2 as YYNGEE. Looking up the rest from reference TRBV9 and TRBJ1-3 gives the full variable domain: DSGVTQTPKHLITATGQRVTLRCSPRSGDLSVYWYQQSLDQGLQFLIQYYNGEERAKGNILERFSAQQFPDLHSELNLSSLELGDSALYFCASSLVGGFSGNTIYFGEGSWLTVV.

This clone showed up many times. This CDR3 reads CASSLDSLNEKLFF. CDR3 DNA sequence: TGTGCCAGCAGCTTAGACAGCCTTAATGAAAAACTGTTTTTT. The rearrangement links TRBV7-2 to TRBJ1-4; no firm D call. Per the germline V gene, CDR1 is SGHTA and CDR2 is FQGNSA. This CDR3 is built from 14 residues. V was trimmed by 1 base and J by 4 bases, leaving 7 bases between them.

This sequence joins TRBV30 and TRBJ2-1, with a possible D match to TRBD2 (6 bases). The ends were cut back, 0 bases at V and 5 bases at J, with 8 bases in the middle. The CDR3 extends over 13 amino acids. The germline V gene encodes CDR1 GTSNPN and CDR2 SVGIG (reference sequence). The DNA for the CDR3 is TGTGCCTGGAGTGTTCGGACTAACAATGAGCAGTTCTTC. It specifies CAWSVRTNNEQFF.